This TCR beta chain was obtained from a study of T cells in Graves' hyperthyroidism and ophthalmopathy (dated by TCRdb to about 2019). Looking at the study overall: Peripheral blood was sampled at the time of initial diagnosis, prior to any treatment. To identify distinguishing TCR V-J signatures, a discovery cohort of about 100 patients was used, comprising under 45 with Graves' ophthalmopathy and some 57 with stable Graves' hyperthyroidism. An independent validation cohort of around 19 hyperthyroidism patients and over 15 patients who later progressed to ophthalmopathy tested prospective prediction of ophthalmopathy. For training and testing, the approximately 97 patients in the discovery cohort were randomly divided in a 7:3 ratio. The study also compared thyroid tissue and blood T-cell repertoires from roughly 6 Graves' hyperthyroidism patients. After blood sampling, hyperthyroidism patients were treated with methimazole at a starting dose of 30 mg daily, and ophthalmopathy patients were treated with high-dose intravenous methylprednisolone. According to the paper, TCR Vbeta CDR3 sequencing was carried out on 135 peripheral blood samples, which came from around 43 ophthalmopathy, around 75 hyperthyroidism and roughly 17 progressor patients.

At the junction V is shortened by 10 bases and J by 4 bases; bases outside the gene matches: 8. The germline V gene supplies CDR1 MDHEN and CDR2 SYDVKM. Counted from cysteine to phenylalanine, this CDR3 has 15 amino acids. The only DNA kept is the CDR3, 45 bases in frame from the first base. Results and caveats for the whole study, not just this receptor: In validation, progression to ophthalmopathy was predicted by the model with 55% to 71% sensitivity and just over 72% specificity, a median of approximately 7.1 months before onset. In cross-validation, a model built on a 13 V-J signature told ophthalmopathy apart from stable hyperthyroidism with 85% to 90% sensitivity and about 81% specificity, and in testing the same model reached 80%/75%. Most expanded thyroid clonotypes (frequency above 0.001) were also detected in blood, a finding suggesting that blood repertoires may reflect thyroid immune responses. Sample size was not statistically predetermined, and investigators were not blinded to group allocation.

For this clonotype: Its antigen is currently not known. No base quality information exists; no much larger clone differs at one position.

Ophthalmopathy patients had moderately to severely active disease, with a Clinical Activity Score of 3 or more, a NOSPECS grade of 4 or more, and a disease duration of less than 3 months. Exclusion was applied to patients with uncontrolled infections, other autoimmune diseases, pregnancy or lactation. Diagnoses were based on clinical symptoms, serum thyroxine and TRAb, thyroid ultrasound and orbital computed tomography. PBMCs were isolated from 10 ml of fresh peripheral blood by Ficoll-Paque density gradient centrifugation. Trizol reagent was used to extract total RNA, and RNA quality was then checked on an Agilent 2100 Bioanalyzer. The TCR beta CDR3 regions were amplified from RNA transcripts. The TCR CDR3 was subjected to a first round of RT-PCR using the HTBI primer set and the Qiagen OneStep RT-PCR kit. The libraries were constructed in a second round of multiplex PCR and then size-selected and purified. Paired-end sequencing of the libraries was performed with 100 bp reads on an Illumina HiSeq2000. As for the authors' bioinformatics: SOAPnuke was used to process the raw data, throwing out any read that contained adapters or uncalled bases, had a mean Phred below 15, or lacked an exact constant-primer or identifier match. COPE v1.2.5 was used to merge the high-quality paired reads, and each unique nucleotide sequence was defined as a clonotype. Clonotypes were aligned to IMGT TRBV, TRBD and TRBJ reference segments using MiTCR v1.1. Only V-J combinations with frequency above 0.0001, covering 99.2% of repertoires, were analysed. A TCS score was defined as the ratio between F50 (clonal expansion) and ExV (chaos), using BLOSUM62-based TCRdist between CDR3 peptides within each V-J. Welch's t-statistics and random forest reduced 500 to 550 V-J features to about 12, which were used in a naive Bayes classifier (R e1071). Using fastp trimming at Q25 and MiXCR clonotype assembly, TCRdb reanalyzed the public sequencing data and kept in-frame beta chains. CDR3 protein duplicates are merged, each entry listing the most common genes and DNA. These V and J calls are TCRdb output, not the study's own analysis. The sample profile shows about 640,000 distinct CDR3 sequences; less than 25% of them were found once. Roughly 30% of the sample goes to the ten largest clones.

The source of this sequence is a man aged 30-40 years with Graves' ophthalmopathy. Here the chain combines TRBV28 and TRBJ2-3, and 13 bases in between align with TRBD2. The sequencing sample was made of blood. CDR3 reads: CATRGLAGPADTQYF. The DNA is TGTGCCACCCGGGGACTAGCGGGACCGGCAGATACGCAGTATTTT.